This note documents a single TCR beta chain sequence. Germline V gene lookup returns CDR1 SGHVS and CDR2 FQNEAQ. The CDR3 contains 13 residues. V was clipped by 0 bases and J by 6 bases, with 8 bases between them. The sample is drawn from a study of technical replicates of blood from several donors. This table comes from immunoSEQ multiplex PCR, and its TCRdb copy is limited to in-frame clones, with some not included. Of tens of thousands of clones in the sample, 85% to 95% were seen once. This TCR was sampled from a human donor in good health. Some clones in this sample may be carry-over from other donors' samples. The sample was PBMCs. The chain employs TRBV7-8 and TRBJ1-2, with D perhaps TRBD1 (6 bases). CDR3: CASSLARGNGYTF. CDR3 bases: TGTGCCAGCAGCTTAGCCAGGGGCAATGGCTACACCTTC.